What follows is one T cell receptor beta chain and its context. Its antigen remains unknown. The PCR was carried out with 60 Vbeta primers and 13 Jbeta primers. Method: immunoSEQ multiplex PCR; TCRdb's copy keeps in-frame clones and lacks some. Here the sample spans about 160,000 clones, 70% to 80% being singletons. From germline, CDR1 is MNHEY and CDR2 SVGAGI. This CDR3 region has 12 residues. Trimming at V came to 3 bases and at J to 14 bases, leaving 7 bases not matched to a gene. This entry belongs to a study of cytomegalovirus exposure and HLA in healthy donors. About the study: There were under 140 million unique TCR beta sequences, drawn from approximately 180 million T cells, in an earlier analysis.

Study-level results: Later analysis showed TCR association rates varying by HLA locus, highest for DRB1 and lowest for HLA-C. Analysis performed later showed TCR beta chains linked to HLA being more clonally expanded than equally common others.

Sequencing was done on a sample of PBMCs. This TCR was recovered from a man aged 50 or older in good health and CMV-seropositive. The rearrangement uses TRBV6-5 and TRBJ2-1, with TRBD1 matching over 7 bases. DNA of the CDR3: TGTGCCAGCAGTTATAACAGGGGTAACGAGTTCTTC. This codes for CASSYNRGNEFF.